A single sample is the source of the 9 T cell receptor beta chains below, sequenced in a study of Graves' ophthalmopathy and Graves' hyperthyroidism. As the template, RNA transcripts were used to amplify TCR beta CDR3 regions. HTBI primers served in a first-round RT-PCR, which a second-round multiplex PCR followed. One entry per CDR3 protein, called by TCRdb with MiXCR from the multiplex PCR reads. The sample consists of 1 million to 1.3 million distinct CDR3 sequences, less than 45% of them appearing once. Sequenced material: peripheral blood or thyroid tissue (not recorded which). The receptors come from an adult man with Graves' hyperthyroidism.

This clonotype has more than one count but fewer than ten. The chain recombines TRBV29-1 with TRBJ2-1, with 11 bases fitting TRBD2. The germline CDR1 and CDR2 sequences are SQVTM and ANQGSEA. The CDR3 totals 13 residues. V shed 6 bases and J 5 bases; nucleotides not matched to a gene: 3. CDR3 sequence: CSVGTSGHNEQFF. CDR3 coding DNA: TGCAGCGTAGGGACTAGCGGACACAATGAGCAGTTCTTC.

The rearrangement uses TRBV10-3 and TRBJ1-6; possible D gene TRBD1, 5 bases. Trimming shortened V by 5 bases and J by 9 bases, and 17 bases separated the two germline ends. Germline V CDR1 and CDR2: ENHRY, SYGVKD. The CDR3 consists of 15 residues. CDR3 bases: TGTGCCATCAGTTACGAAGGACCTGGGGGTTCACCCCTCCACTTT. This codes for CAISYEGPGGSPLHF.

This chain uses TRBV7-6 with TRBJ2-7; possibly TRBD1 for D (6 bases). CDR1 and CDR2 from the germline V gene are SGHVS and FNYEAQ. Trimming removed 1 base at V and 1 base at J, with 14 bases between. This CDR3 is 16 amino acids long. The CDR3 sequence: CASSLGLRTDSYEQYF. The CDR3 DNA is TGTGCCAGCAGCTTAGGCCTCCGGACAGATTCCTACGAGCAGTACTTC.

This clonotype was counted at least ten times. The gene calls are TRBV19 and TRBJ1-1, with unresolved D. The CDR3 totals 14 residues. Germline V gene lookup returns CDR1 LNHDA and CDR2 SQIVND (reference sequence). V was pared by 3 bases and J by 1 base, with 9 bases between. In DNA, the CDR3 is TGTGCCAGTAGTATGTCAATGGGGAACACTGAAGCTTTCTTT. It translates to CASSMSMGNTEAFF.

The J gene is TRBJ1-2, the V gene TRBV20-1; TRBD1 matches at 8 bases. Trimming at V came to 7 bases and at J to 5 bases, leaving 6 bases not matched to a gene. Germline V CDR1 and CDR2: DFQATT, SNEGSKA (reference sequence). The CDR3 covers 12 residues. CDR3 amino acids: CSVAGQAYGYTF. The CDR3 DNA sequence: TGCAGTGTAGCGGGACAGGCTTATGGCTACACCTTC.

This clonotype was detected only a few times. The DNA is left out, because the CDR3 cannot be placed on it with certainty; the CDR3 is given as TCRdb lists it. This chain links TRBV7-2 with TRBJ1-2. From germline, CDR1 is SGHTA and CDR2 FQGNSA. The CDR3 extends over 12 residues, inclusive of both ends. CDR3 region: CATSPVGRGNSF.

The chain is built from TRBV29-1 and TRBJ1-1; no definite D call. This CDR3 region has 13 residues. CDR1 SQVTM and CDR2 ANQGSEA come from the germline V gene. The ends were cut back, 1 base at V and 2 bases at J, with 8 bases in the middle. CDR3 sequence (DNA): TGCAGCGTTGAAGTTGGCGGAAACACTGAAGCTTTCTTT. Translated, it gives CSVEVGGNTEAFF. The full variable domain, in which reference TRBV29-1 and TRBJ1-1 provide the parts outside the CDR3, is SAVISQKPSRDICQRGTSLTIQCQVDSQVTMMFWYRQQPGQSLTLIATANQGSEATYESGFVIDKFPISRPNLTFSTLTVSNMSPEDSSIYLCSVEVGGNTEAFFGQGTRLTVV.

The sample holds many counts of this clonotype. In DNA, the CDR3 is TGCAGTGCTAGTGACAGGGCAGCTGGAAACACCATATATTTT. It yields the protein CSASDRAAGNTIYF. The J gene is TRBJ1-3, the V gene TRBV20-1; 7 nucleotides match TRBD1. The CDR3 spans 14 residues. Germline CDR1 and CDR2: DFQATT and SNEGSKA (reference sequence). The trim removed 3 bases at V and 2 bases at J, leaving 4 bases unmatched.

Remarks on this clonotype: A read error may be the cause here, since a much bigger clone is one base away. V usage is TRBV5-1 and J usage is TRBJ2-7, with 7 bases fitting TRBD2. V gave up 7 bases and J gave up 2 bases; unmatched junction bases: 6. The CDR3 extends over 13 amino acids. Germline CDR1 is SGHRS and CDR2 is YFSETQ. The CDR3 protein is CASRAGVAYEQYF. CDR3 DNA sequence: TGCGCCAGCCGCGCGGGGGTAGCCTACGAGCAGTACTTC.